The 10 T cell receptor beta chains below come from one sample, sequenced in a study of CD8+ T cells in alopecia areata. The sequencing template was cDNA reverse transcribed from extracted RNA. Profiling relied on immunoSEQ multiplex PCR, and the TCRdb table lists in-frame clones only, not all of them. The sample carries about 64,000 clones, 35% to 55% recorded once. The treatment denotes: oral pan-JAK inhibitor, 5-10 mg twice daily. The source material was CD8+ T cells sorted from blood, sampled at approximately week 37, from a patient treated with tofacitinib. The receptors shown here come from a human donor with alopecia areata.

The CDR3 DNA reads TGCAGCGTTGAACCGGCGGTTAGCTCCTACAATGAGCAGTTCTTC. The encoded protein is CSVEPAVSSYNEQFF. J is TRBJ2-1 and V is TRBV29-1; unclear D gene. Germline V gene data show CDR1 as SQVTM and CDR2 as ANQGSEA. This CDR3 has 15 residues. Trimming stripped 2 bases from V and 0 bases from J, with 11 bases between.

This clone occurred a few times. The rearrangement joins TRBV28 to TRBJ1-1; weak D call: TRBD1 (5 bases). Germline V gives CDR1 MDHEN, CDR2 SYDVKM. Trimming shortened V by 3 bases and J by 11 bases, and 10 bases separated the two germline ends. This CDR3 has 11 amino acids. In DNA form, the CDR3 reads TGTGCCAGCAGTTTGTCGGGGCCTGCTTTCTTT. Translating gives CASSLSGPAFF.

Notes on this clone: At one end the junction does not follow the germline gene, possibly because of a read error. This rearrangement joins TRBV30 to TRBJ2-2; either TRBD1 or TRBD2 may supply D (5 bases each). Germline V CDR1 and CDR2: GTSNPN, SVGIG (reference sequence). There are 15 residues in the CDR3. CDR3 amino acids: CAWCPTGADTGELFF. The CDR3 nucleotides are TGCGCCTGGTGTCCCACCGGGGCGGACACCGGGGAGCTGTTTTTT. Full variable domain (rest looked up from reference TRBV30 and TRBJ2-2): SQTIHQWPATLVQPVGSPLSLECTVEGTSNPNLYWYRQAAGRGLQLLFYSVGIGQISSEVPQNLSASRPQDRQFILSSKKLLLSDSGFYLCAWCPTGADTGELFFGEGSRLTVL.

The table lists this clone with a count of one. The chain carries TRBV13 and TRBJ2-2; D not certain. CDR3 size: 14 residues. V was cut by 5 bases and J by 0 bases, with 7 bases left in between. The germline CDR1 and CDR2 sequences are PRHDT and FYEKMQ (reference sequence). Here the CDR3 reads CASSPDPNTGELFF. The CDR3 nucleotides are TGTGCCAGCAGCCCGGACCCGAACACCGGGGAGCTGTTTTTT.

The rearrangement uses TRBV6-6 and TRBJ1-4, with D possibly matching TRBD1 (5 bases). CDR1 is MNHNY, CDR2 SVGAGI, per germline (reference sequence). This CDR3 is built from 13 residues. V gave up 8 bases and J gave up 8 bases, with 15 bases separating them. CDR3 residues: CASEPQENEKLFF. The CDR3 nucleotides read TGTGCCAGCGAGCCACAGGAGAACGAAAAACTGTTTTTT.

This clone occurred once. The genes are TRBV30 and TRBJ2-1, with 13 bases matching TRBD2. Germline loops: CDR1 GTSNPN, CDR2 SVGIG (reference sequence). The CDR3 extends over 13 amino acids. The J segment lost 15 bases and the V segment lost 2 bases, leaving 7 bases of the junction unmatched. The CDR3 loop is CAWSILAGGPLFF. CDR3 sequence (DNA): TGTGCCTGGAGTATACTAGCGGGAGGGCCTTTGTTCTTC.

The chain joins TRBV9 to TRBJ2-7; perhaps TRBD2 as D (6 bases). Trimming shortened V by 2 bases and J by 4 bases, and 13 bases separated the two germline ends. Per the germline V gene, CDR1 is SGDLS and CDR2 is YYNGEE. The CDR3 totals 14 residues. CDR3 bases: TGTGCCAGCAGCGTCGAAAGACTAGGTTACGAGCAGTACTTC. Protein sequence: CASSVERLGYEQYF. The whole variable domain, filled in from reference TRBV9 and TRBJ2-7, reads DSGVTQTPKHLITATGQRVTLRCSPRSGDLSVYWYQQSLDQGLQFLIQYYNGEERAKGNILERFSAQQFPDLHSELNLSSLELGDSALYFCASSVERLGYEQYFGPGTRLTVT.

The rearrangement links TRBV9 to TRBJ2-7, with TRBD1 matching 11 bases. Germline CDR1 reads SGDLS; CDR2 reads YYNGEE. The trim removed 0 bases at V and 6 bases at J, leaving 5 bases unmatched. The CDR3 has 15 residues. The CDR3 is CASSVEGTGGSEQYF. The CDR3 bases are TGTGCCAGCAGCGTAGAGGGGACAGGGGGTAGCGAGCAGTACTTC.

As to this clone: Sequence at one end of the junction differs from germline and may be a read error. The V call is TRBV10-2, the J call TRBJ2-7; 7 bases map to TRBD1. Germline CDR1 is WSHSY and CDR2 is SAAADI. This CDR3 region has 15 residues. CDR3 sequence reads: CAIGTTGESGYEQYF. CDR3 sequence (DNA): TGTGCCATCGGGACCACAGGGGAAAGTGGCTACGAGCAGTACTTC.

This chain uses TRBV5-6 with TRBJ2-1, with D perhaps being TRBD1 or TRBD2 (5 bases each). Looked up from germline, CDR1 is SGHDT and CDR2 is YYEEEE. This CDR3 has 14 amino acids. V lost 1 base to trimming and J lost 10 bases, with 15 bases between them. The CDR3 bases are TGTGCCAGCAGCTTGTATAGGGGAGTAGGGGAGCAGTTCTTC. Protein sequence: CASSLYRGVGEQFF.